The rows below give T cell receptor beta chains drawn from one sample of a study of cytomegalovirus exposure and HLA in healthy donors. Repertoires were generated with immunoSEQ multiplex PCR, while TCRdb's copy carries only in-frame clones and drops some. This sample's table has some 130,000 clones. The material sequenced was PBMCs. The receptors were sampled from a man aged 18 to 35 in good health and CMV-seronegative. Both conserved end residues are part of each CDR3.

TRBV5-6 CASSLVWASGRDNEQFF
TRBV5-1 CASGGTGNTGELFF
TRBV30 CAWSPTTTDPDEKLFF
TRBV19 CATSSSGSFPSNEQFF
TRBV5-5 CASSLGQVNYGYTF
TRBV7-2 CASSLWASGGAGSGTQYF
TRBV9 CASSPTSGTYNEQFF
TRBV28 CVVASGGSYNEQFF
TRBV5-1 CASRLTSEGTDTQYF
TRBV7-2 CASSLAAGVTYEQYF
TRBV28 CASSEFTRTSSYEQYF
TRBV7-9 CAYDRSSYEQYF
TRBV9 CASSSLRGPQETQYF
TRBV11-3 CASSSTQGALHEQYF
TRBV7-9 CASSLLGGSFGYTF
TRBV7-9 CASSSQGYYEQYF
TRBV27 CASRPGGRYEQYF
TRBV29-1 CSVVGGLYGYTF
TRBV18 CASSPGQNYEQYF
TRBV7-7 CASSTASGGAYEQYF
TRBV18 CASSPLSRSGNTEAFF
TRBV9 CASSVASTGRGSEKLFF
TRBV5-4 CASSLGLAGAEDTQYF